The 9 T cell receptor beta chains in this list originate from one sample, sequenced in a study of T-cell reconstitution after alpha-beta-depleted transplantation in children. Unique molecular identifiers were incorporated into the prepared TCRbeta library. One entry per CDR3 protein, called by TCRdb with MiXCR from the PCR reads. The sample yields fewer than 700,000 distinct CDR3 sequences, 10% to 15% seen once. The sequences come from PBMCs, mostly from graft donor cells, collected 360 days after TCRalphabeta/CD19-depleted stem cell transplant. The source is a male patient aged 5 to 17 who had a stem cell transplant for acute myeloid leukemia, so the T cells may come from the graft donor.

This clonotype has at least ten counts. This rearrangement joins TRBV20-1 to TRBJ2-2; 8 positions agree with TRBD2. Germline values: CDR1 DFQATT, CDR2 SNEGSKA (reference sequence). The V segment lost 3 bases and the J segment 0 bases; nucleotides outside the gene matches: 3. CDR3 length: 15 amino acids. CDR3: CSARGLVANTGELFF. Written as DNA, the CDR3 is TGCAGTGCTAGGGGACTAGTGGCGAACACCGGGGAGCTGTTTTTT.

This clonotype came up many times. V is TRBV10-2 and J is TRBJ2-2; 9 bases fit TRBD2. The CDR3 consists of 17 residues. J lost 4 bases, V lost 3 bases, and 9 bases had no gene match. Germline values: CDR1 WSHSY, CDR2 SAAADI. This CDR3 is CASSDYGLAKVTGELFF. In nucleotides, the CDR3 is TGCGCCAGCAGTGATTACGGACTAGCGAAAGTCACCGGGGAGCTGTTTTTT.

The chain links TRBV5-1 to TRBJ2-7; 7 nucleotides match TRBD1. Trimming cost V 5 bases and J 2 bases; bases outside gene matches: 1. CDR3 length: 12 residues. Germline V gives CDR1 SGHRS, CDR2 YFSETQ. The DNA of the CDR3 is TGCGCCAGCAGAGGGACAGCCTACGAGCAGTACTTC. It is translated as CASRGTAYEQYF. The whole variable domain, remainder taken from reference TRBV5-1 and TRBJ2-7, is KAGVTQTPRYLIKTRGQQVTLSCSPISGHRSVSWYQQTPGQGLQFLFEYFSETQRNKGNFPGRFSGRQFSNSRSEMNVSTLELGDSALYLCASRGTAYEQYFGPGTRLTVT.

This clonotype has at least ten counts. The chain is built from TRBV12-3 or TRBV12-4 and TRBJ2-7; D remains ambiguous. The CDR3 has 14 residues. The V and J ends lost 5 bases and 6 bases respectively, with 17 bases between them. DNA of the CDR3: TGTGCCAGCAGTCACCCGGGCAGAAAAAGCGAGCAGTACTTC. Protein sequence: CASSHPGRKSEQYF.

The V and J genes are TRBV20-1 and TRBJ2-7; D is undetermined. This CDR3 comprises 12 residues. Germline V gives CDR1 DFQATT, CDR2 SNEGSKA (reference sequence). V lost 2 bases to trimming and J lost 4 bases, with 9 bases between them. The CDR3 DNA follows: TGCAGTGCTAGATTCATCAAGTACGAGCAGTACTTC. Protein product: CSARFIKYEQYF.

The chain couples TRBV28 to TRBJ1-5; 7 bases line up with TRBD1. The length of the CDR3 is 15 residues. CDR1 is MDHEN, CDR2 SYDVKM, per germline. The V gene end was trimmed by 3 bases and the J gene end by 5 bases; junction bases not matched to a gene: 7. CDR3 coding DNA: TGTGCCAGCAGTTTGTTAGGACAGGCGGATCAGCCCCAGCATTTT. This gives the protein CASSLLGQADQPQHF.

The J gene is TRBJ2-7, the V gene TRBV20-1; tentatively, D is TRBD2 (5 bases). The germline V gene encodes CDR1 DFQATT and CDR2 SNEGSKA (reference sequence). The CDR3 has 10 residues. V lost 5 bases and J 5 bases, leaving 7 bases between the germline ends. The CDR3 here is CSALRDEQYF. The CDR3 DNA reads TGCAGTGCTCTGAGGGACGAGCAGTACTTC.

Remarks on this clonotype: A much larger clone lies one base from this, so it may be a read error. The CDR3 end shows no conserved phenylalanine or tryptophan, and so a read error is likely. The chain links TRBV7-9 to TRBJ1-2; D not certain. Germline V CDR1 and CDR2: SEHNR, FQNEAQ (reference sequence). V lost 8 bases, J lost 5 bases, and 15 bases lay in between. CDR3 size: 13 residues. The CDR3 loop reads CASALPGIYGYTV. CDR3 nucleotide sequence: TGTGCCAGCGCTTTACCTGGAATTTATGGCTACACCGTC.

The chain combines TRBV18 with TRBJ1-4; D gene uncertain. The germline gives CDR1 KGHSH, CDR2 LQKENI. The length of the CDR3 is 16 residues. V lost 1 base and J lost 0, with 9 bases in between. The CDR3 is CASSPLPTATNEKLFF. CDR3 DNA sequence: TGTGCCAGCTCACCACTGCCCACGGCAACTAATGAAAAACTGTTTTTT. Filled out from reference TRBV18 and TRBJ1-4, the complete variable domain reads NAGVMQNPRHLVRRRGQEARLRCSPMKGHSHVYWYRQLPEEGLKFMVYLQKENIIDESGMPKERFSAEFPKEGPSILRIQQVVRGDSAAYFCASSPLPTATNEKLFFGSGTQLSVL.